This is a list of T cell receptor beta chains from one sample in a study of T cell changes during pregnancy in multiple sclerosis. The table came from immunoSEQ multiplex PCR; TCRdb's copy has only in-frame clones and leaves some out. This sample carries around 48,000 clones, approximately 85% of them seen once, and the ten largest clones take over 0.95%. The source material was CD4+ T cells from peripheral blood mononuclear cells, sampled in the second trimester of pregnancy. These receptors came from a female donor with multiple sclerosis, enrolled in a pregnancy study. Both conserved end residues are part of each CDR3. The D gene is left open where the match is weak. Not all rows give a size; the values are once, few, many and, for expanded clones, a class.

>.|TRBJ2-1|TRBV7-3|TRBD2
TGTGCCAGCAGCACAAGCGGGAGTTACGGCGATGAGCAGTTCTTC
CASSTSGSYGDEQFF
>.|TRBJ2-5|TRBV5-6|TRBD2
TGTGCCAGCAGCCCCACAAGCGGGAGAACTGAGACCCAGTACTTC
CASSPTSGRTETQYF
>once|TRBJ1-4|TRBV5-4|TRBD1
TGTGCCAGCAGCAAGGACAGGGCTAATGAAAAACTGTTTTTT
CASSKDRANEKLFF
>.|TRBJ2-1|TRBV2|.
TGTGCCAGCAGTGAAGCGCTGGCTAGCTATGAGCAGTTCTTC
CASSEALASYEQFF
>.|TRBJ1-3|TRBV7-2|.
TGTGCCAGCAGCTTAAGTCACGGTGGAAACACCATATATTTT
CASSLSHGGNTIYF
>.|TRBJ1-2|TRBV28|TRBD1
TGTGCCAGCAGTCGGACAGGGAACTATGGCTACACCTTC
CASSRTGNYGYTF
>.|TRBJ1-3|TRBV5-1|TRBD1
TGCGCCAGCAGCTTGGGCGGAACAGGGGATGGAAACACCATATATTTT
CASSLGGTGDGNTIYF
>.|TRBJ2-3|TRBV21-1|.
TGTGCCAGACCCCGGCGCGGGAGGGCTGAAGTGGCAGATACGCAGTATTTT
CARPRRGRAEVADTQYF
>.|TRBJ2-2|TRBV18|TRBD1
TGTGCCAGCTCCCCCTTTTCTCTCTTGGGACAGGATAACACCGGGGAGCTGTTTTTT
CASSPFSLLGQDNTGELFF
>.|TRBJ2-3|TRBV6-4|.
TGTGCCAGCAGTGACGGGGGGAACACAGATACGCAGTATTTT
CASSDGGNTDTQYF
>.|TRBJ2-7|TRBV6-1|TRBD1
TGTGCCAGCAGTAAAACAGGGGACACCTACGAGCAGTACTTC
CASSKTGDTYEQYF
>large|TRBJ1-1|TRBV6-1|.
TGTGCCACCGACGACAGATTGGGACTCCGAGCTTTCTTT
CATDDRLGLRAFF
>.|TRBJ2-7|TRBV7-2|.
TGTGCCAGCAACCTCGAACACAGCGGGTCCTACGAGCAGTACTTC
CASNLEHSGSYEQYF
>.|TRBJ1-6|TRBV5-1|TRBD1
TGCGCCAGCAGCCGGGGACAGGGGGGTTCACCCCTCCACTTT
CASSRGQGGSPLHF
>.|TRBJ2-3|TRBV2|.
TGTGCCAGCAGTGTGCTAGCGAATTCGGATACGCAGTATTTT
CASSVLANSDTQYF
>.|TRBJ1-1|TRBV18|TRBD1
TGTGCCAGCTCACAAACCGGGACAGGGCTGAACACTGAAGCTTTCTTT
CASSQTGTGLNTEAFF
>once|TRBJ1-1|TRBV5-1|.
TGCGCCAGCAGCTTGGCCAGTGCCTGGAGCACTGAAGCTTTCTTT
CASSLASAWSTEAFF
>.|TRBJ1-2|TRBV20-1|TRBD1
TGCAGTGCTCGGACAGGCTATGGCTACACCTTC
CSARTGYGYTF
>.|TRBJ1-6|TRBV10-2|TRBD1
TGCGCCAGCAGTAGGGACAGCAATAATTCACCCCTCCACTTT
CASSRDSNNSPLHF
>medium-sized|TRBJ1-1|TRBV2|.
TGTGCCAGCAGTGAAAGTGGGGCAAACACTGAAGCTTTCTTT
CASSESGANTEAFF
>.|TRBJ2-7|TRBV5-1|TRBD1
TGCGCCAGCAGCTTTATGAGAGGGACAGGGGGAGAGCAGTACTTC
CASSFMRGTGGEQYF
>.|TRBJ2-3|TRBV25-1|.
TGTGCCAGCAGTGAAACTAACACAGATACGCAGTATTTT
CASSETNTDTQYF
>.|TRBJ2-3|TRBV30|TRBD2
TGTGGCGGGACTAGCGGGAGGGCGGATACGCAGTATTTT
CGGTSGRADTQYF
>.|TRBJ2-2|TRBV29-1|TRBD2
TGCAGCGTCACGAGGACTAGCGGGAACACCGGGGAGCTGTTTTTT
CSVTRTSGNTGELFF
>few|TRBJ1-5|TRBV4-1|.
TGCGCCAGCAGCCAATGGGCCAGGGATCAGCCCCAGCATTTT
CASSQWARDQPQHF
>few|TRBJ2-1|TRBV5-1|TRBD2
TGCGCCAGCAGTCTGGGTAGCAGCGGGAATGAGGATGAGCAGTTCTTC
CASSLGSSGNEDEQFF
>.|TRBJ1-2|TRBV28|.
TGTGCCAGCAGTGTCGCGTGGGGCGCCAGCTATGGCTACACCTTC
CASSVAWGASYGYTF
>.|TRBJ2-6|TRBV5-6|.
TGTGCCAGCAGCCCCTCGGGGTTTTGGGACTCTGGGGCCAACGTCCTGACTTTC
CASSPSGFWDSGANVLTF
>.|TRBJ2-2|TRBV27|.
TGTGCCAGCAGTTTAGATACAGGGAGGGCCGGGGAGCTGTTTTTT
CASSLDTGRAGELFF
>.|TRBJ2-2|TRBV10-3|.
TGTGCCATCGGCTTAGCTAACGCGAACACCGGGGAGCTGTTTTTT
CAIGLANANTGELFF
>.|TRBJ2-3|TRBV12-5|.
TGTGCTAGTGGGCCGGGACAAGGGTCCATAGATACGCAGTATTTT
CASGPGQGSIDTQYF
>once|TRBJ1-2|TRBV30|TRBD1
TGTGCCTGGAGACGGGGACAGGGCTATGGCTACACCTTC
CAWRRGQGYGYTF
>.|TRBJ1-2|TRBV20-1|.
TGCAGTGCCGGGGAAAACTATGGCTACACCTTC
CSAGENYGYTF
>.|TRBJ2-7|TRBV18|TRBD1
TGTGCCAGCTCACGAGAGACAGGGGTCTCCAACGAGCAGTACTTC
CASSRETGVSNEQYF
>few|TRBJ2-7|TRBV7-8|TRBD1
TGTGCCAGCAGCACGCGGACAGGGTGGGAGCAGTACTTC
CASSTRTGWEQYF
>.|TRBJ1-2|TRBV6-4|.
TGTGCCAGCAGTCTGCGCCGCTTC
CASSLRRF
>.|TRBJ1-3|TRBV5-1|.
TGCGCCAGCAGCCTCGGGGGCTCTGGAAACACCATATATTTT
CASSLGGSGNTIYF
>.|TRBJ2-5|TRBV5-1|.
TGCGCCAGCCGGGACACCTTTCAAGAGACCCAGTACTTC
CASRDTFQETQYF
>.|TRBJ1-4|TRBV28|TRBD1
TGTGCCAGCAGTATCCGGGACAGAAATGAAAAACTGTTTTTT
CASSIRDRNEKLFF
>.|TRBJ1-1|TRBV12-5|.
TGTGCTAGTGGTTTGATGGCGGGGGCGGTTGAAGCTTTCTTT
CASGLMAGAVEAFF
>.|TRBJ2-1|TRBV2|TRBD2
TGTGCCAGCCGGGACGGGGGGTACAATGAGCAGTTCTTC
CASRDGGYNEQFF
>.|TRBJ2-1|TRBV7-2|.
TGTGCCAGCAGTTTACTCAGGGGAATTAACAATGAGCAGTTCTTC
CASSLLRGINNEQFF
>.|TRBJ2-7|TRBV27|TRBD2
TGTGCCAGCAGTCCGTTAGCGGGAGTATTCGAGCAGTACTTC
CASSPLAGVFEQYF
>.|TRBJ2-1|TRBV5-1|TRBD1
TGCGCCAGCAGCGACGGGACAGGGGGACCCTCCTACAATGAGCAGTTCTTC
CASSDGTGGPSYNEQFF
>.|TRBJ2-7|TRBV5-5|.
TGTGCCAGCAGCTTGCAAACAGGGCACCTATACGAGCAGTACTTC
CASSLQTGHLYEQYF
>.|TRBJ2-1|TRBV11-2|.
TGTGCCAGCAGCCCGTACACAGGGCTACTACACAATGAGCAGTTCTTC
CASSPYTGLLHNEQFF
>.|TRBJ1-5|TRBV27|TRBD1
TGTGCCAGCAGTTCCCTCGGACAGGTGAACAATCAGCCCCAGCATTTT
CASSSLGQVNNQPQHF
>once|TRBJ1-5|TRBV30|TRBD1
TGTGCCTGTTCACGGGACAGAGATCAGCCCCAGCATTTT
CACSRDRDQPQHF
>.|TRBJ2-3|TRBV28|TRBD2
TGTGCCAGCACCCGGGATGGCGGGAGGTCAGATACGCAGTATTTT
CASTRDGGRSDTQYF
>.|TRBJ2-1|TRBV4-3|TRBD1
TGCGCCAGCAGCCAAGATCTCAGGACAGGGGGCCAGAATGAGCAGTTCTTC
CASSQDLRTGGQNEQFF
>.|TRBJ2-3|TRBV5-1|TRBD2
TGCGCCAGCAGCTCGCTAGCGGGAGCAGATACGCAGTATTTT
CASSSLAGADTQYF
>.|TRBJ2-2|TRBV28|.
TGTGCCAGCAGGGACAGGAACACCGGGGAGCTGTTTTTT
CASRDRNTGELFF
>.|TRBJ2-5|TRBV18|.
TGTGCCAGCTCGCTGACAGCCGGTCAAGAGACCCAGTACTTC
CASSLTAGQETQYF
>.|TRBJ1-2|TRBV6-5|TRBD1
TGTGCCAGCAGACCCTTTCTGACAGGGGGAGATGGCTACACCTTC
CASRPFLTGGDGYTF
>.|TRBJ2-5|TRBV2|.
TGTGCCAGCATCCCTTCGGGCGGGGCCAACCAAGAGACCCAGTACTTC
CASIPSGGANQETQYF
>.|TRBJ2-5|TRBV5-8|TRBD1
TGTGCCAGCAGCTCCGGACAGGGGAGGTGGGAAGAGACCCAGTACTTC
CASSSGQGRWEETQYF
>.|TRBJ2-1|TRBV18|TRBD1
TGTGCCAGCTCACCAGTCGCTATATCAACAGGGGGCTGGAATGAGCAGTTCTTC
CASSPVAISTGGWNEQFF